What follows describes a single T cell receptor (beta chain). The target of this receptor is not known. There are no base qualities to consult, and no much larger clone falls within one base. The sample is drawn from a study of cytomegalovirus exposure and HLA in healthy donors (dated by TCRdb to the late 2010s). The study in broad terms: A later analysis indicated that the roughly 120 validation repertoires were generated on the platform also employed for the roughly 650 repertoires of the first cohort. High-throughput TCR immunosequencing, statistical association of individual TCRs with disease status, and machine learning were combined to predict cytomegalovirus infection status. The study aimed to test whether cataloging public T cell receptors could reveal signatures of past pathogen exposure. In addition to the first cohort of 666 subjects, a separate validation cohort of 120 different subjects was used. General findings and caveats noted by the study authors: Most TCR sequences were observed very rarely across donors, whereas some public TCRs were present in many individuals. All 120 or so repertoires were used to score co-occurrence in the validation cohort in a later analysis, because that analysis had no HLA typing for the cohort. It was suggested by the authors that the approach could potentially be generalized to other disease states and immunological phenotypes. A few of the identified cytomegalovirus-associated TCR beta chains were confirmed in vitro to be specific for cytomegalovirus antigens. The classifier was reported to diagnose cytomegalovirus status with high specificity and sensitivity in both the original and validation cohorts. A later analysis found that TCRs clustered in the first cohort also tended to co-occur in the roughly 120 validation repertoires, with more than 90% of cluster scores above 0. The study gave a list of 150 to 200 TCR beta chains associated with cytomegalovirus.

The donors were included in the validation cohort of roughly 120 subjects, a group kept apart from the approximately 700-subject first cohort. Library creation used the immunoSEQ multiplex PCR assay. As for how the authors treated the data: A statistical classification framework was built to diagnose cytomegalovirus status from the catalog of TCR beta chain sequences. TCRdb limited this immuneACCESS table to in-frame rearrangements with V and J called. A share of clones is missing; checked studies link under half to unresolved V genes, and the rest is unexplained. V, J and clone size were drawn from that table, and D and trimming were deduced from the DNA. The sample includes 250,000 to 350,000 clones, with 87% observed a single time. The ten most abundant clones make up 1% to 1.5% of the sample. The clonotype comes from a young woman in good health and CMV-seropositive. Sequencing used PBMCs.

The nucleotide sequence reads as follows: TGCGCCAGCAGCCATACCGGACAGGGGCGCTATGGCTACACCTTC. Translated, it gives CASSHTGQGRYGYTF. Here the chain combines TRBV4-3 and TRBJ1-2, with 9 bases matching TRBD1. The germline V gene gives CDR1 as LGHNA and CDR2 as YSLEER. Including the terminal cysteine and phenylalanine, the CDR3 comprises 15 residues. Only the CDR3 DNA stays, 45 bases, in frame from base 1. Compared with germline, V lacks 3 bases and J lacks 4 bases; bases without a gene match: 6.